This T cell receptor (beta chain) came from a study of T cell responses to AZD1222 COVID-19 vaccine. Assay: immunoSEQ multiplex PCR; the TCRdb copy retains only in-frame clones and omits some. Altogether 90,000 to 130,000 clones are present, 81% being singletons, with the ten largest covering 4% to 5%. V trimming: 1 base; J trimming: 7 bases; junction bases outside the gene matches: 4. This CDR3 region has 15 residues. Germline CDR1 SGHTA, CDR2 FQGNSA. Study findings and constraints: Donors were largely white British and mainly female; clonal diversity was possibly underestimated.

A note on this clone: No antigen is known for it.

The TCR originated in an adult in good health. The material was peripheral blood, obtained on day 0 of AZD1222 vaccination. The gene calls are TRBV7-2 and TRBJ1-6, with 7 bases identical to TRBD1. The CDR3 coding sequence is TGTGCCAGCAGCTTAGGGGGGACAGTGAATTCACCCCTCCACTTT. Translation gives CASSLGGTVNSPLHF.